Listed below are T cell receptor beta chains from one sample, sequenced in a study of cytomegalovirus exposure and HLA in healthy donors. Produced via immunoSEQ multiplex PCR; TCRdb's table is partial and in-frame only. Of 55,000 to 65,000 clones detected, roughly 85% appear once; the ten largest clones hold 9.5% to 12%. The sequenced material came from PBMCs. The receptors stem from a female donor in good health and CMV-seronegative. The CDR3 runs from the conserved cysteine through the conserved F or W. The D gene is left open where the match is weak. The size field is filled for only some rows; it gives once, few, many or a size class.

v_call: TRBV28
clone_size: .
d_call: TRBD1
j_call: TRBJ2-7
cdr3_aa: CASSRGQGAVGSYEQYF
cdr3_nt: TGTGCCAGCAGTAGGGGACAGGGGGCGGTAGGATCCTACGAGCAGTACTTC

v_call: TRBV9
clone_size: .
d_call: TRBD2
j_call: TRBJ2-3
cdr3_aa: CASSVAGGWTDTQYF
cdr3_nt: TGTGCCAGCAGCGTAGCGGGGGGTTGGACAGATACGCAGTATTTT

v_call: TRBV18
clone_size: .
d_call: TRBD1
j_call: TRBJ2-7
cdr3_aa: CASTGQARSYEQYF
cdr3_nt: TGTGCCAGCACCGGACAGGCTCGATCCTACGAGCAGTACTTC

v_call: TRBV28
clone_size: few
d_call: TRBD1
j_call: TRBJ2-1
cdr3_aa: CASSVGTGVSYNEQFF
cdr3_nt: TGTGCCAGCAGTGTGGGGACAGGGGTCTCCTACAATGAGCAGTTCTTC

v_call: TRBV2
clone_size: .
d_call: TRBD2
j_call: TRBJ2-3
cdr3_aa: CASKGLVERVEDTDTQYF
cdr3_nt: TGTGCCAGCAAGGGACTAGTCGAGAGGGTAGAGGACACAGATACGCAGTATTTT

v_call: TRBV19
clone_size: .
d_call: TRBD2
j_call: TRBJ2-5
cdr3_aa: CASSTSIAGGQETQYF
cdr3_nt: TGTGCCAGTAGTACCAGCATAGCGGGGGGCCAAGAGACCCAGTACTTC

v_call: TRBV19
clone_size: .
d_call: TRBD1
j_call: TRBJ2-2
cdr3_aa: CASRPGDRGRLTGELFF
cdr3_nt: TGTGCCAGTAGGCCAGGGGACAGGGGGCGCCTCACCGGGGAGCTGTTTTTT

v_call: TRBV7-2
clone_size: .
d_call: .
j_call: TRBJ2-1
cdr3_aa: CATATRPYNEQFF
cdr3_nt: TGTGCCACCGCGACTAGGCCTTACAATGAGCAGTTCTTC

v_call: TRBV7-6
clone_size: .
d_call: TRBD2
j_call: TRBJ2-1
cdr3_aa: CASSLLAGGHNEQFF
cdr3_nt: TGTGCCAGCAGCTTGCTGGCGGGAGGGCACAATGAGCAGTTCTTC

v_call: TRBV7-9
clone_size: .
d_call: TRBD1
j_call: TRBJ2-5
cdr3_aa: CASSLTGGNQETQYF
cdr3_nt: TGTGCCAGCAGCTTGACAGGGGGTAACCAAGAGACCCAGTACTTC

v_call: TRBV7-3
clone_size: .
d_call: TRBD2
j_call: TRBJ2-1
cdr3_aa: CASSFLPSGRGVNEQFF
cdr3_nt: TGTGCCAGCAGCTTCCTGCCCAGCGGGAGAGGTGTCAATGAGCAGTTCTTC

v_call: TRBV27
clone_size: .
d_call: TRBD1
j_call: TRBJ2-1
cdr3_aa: CASSGPGTGLGEQFF
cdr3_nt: TGTGCCAGCTCGGGGCCCGGGACAGGGCTCGGTGAGCAGTTCTTC

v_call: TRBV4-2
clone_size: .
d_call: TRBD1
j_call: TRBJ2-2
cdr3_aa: CASSEQGLRSTGELFF
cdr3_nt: TGTGCCAGCAGCGAACAGGGGTTAAGGAGCACCGGGGAGCTGTTTTTT

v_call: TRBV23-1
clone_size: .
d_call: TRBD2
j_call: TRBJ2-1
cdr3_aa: CASSQSGLSGRRGGEQFF
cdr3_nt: TGCGCCAGCAGTCAATCCGGACTAAGCGGGAGGCGTGGGGGTGAGCAGTTCTTC

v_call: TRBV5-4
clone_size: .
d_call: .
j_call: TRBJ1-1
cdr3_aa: CASSLGQMNTEAFF
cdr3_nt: TGTGCCAGCAGCTTGGGTCAGATGAACACTGAAGCTTTCTTT

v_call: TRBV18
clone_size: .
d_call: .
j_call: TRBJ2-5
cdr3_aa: CASSPPEGRETQYF
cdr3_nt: TGTGCCAGCTCACCACCGGAGGGACGGGAGACCCAGTACTTC

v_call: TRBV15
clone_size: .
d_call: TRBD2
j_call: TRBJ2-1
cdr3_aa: CATSRGPSSGSLFYNEQFF
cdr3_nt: TGTGCCACCAGCAGAGGCCCCTCGAGCGGGAGCCTGTTCTACAATGAGCAGTTCTTC

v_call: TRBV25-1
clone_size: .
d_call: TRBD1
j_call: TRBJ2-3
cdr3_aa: CASSANRGGSTDTQYF
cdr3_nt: TGTGCCAGCAGTGCAAACAGGGGTGGTTCGACAGATACGCAGTATTTT

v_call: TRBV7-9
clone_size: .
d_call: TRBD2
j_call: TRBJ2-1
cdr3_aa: CASSLGGRAGSYNEQFF
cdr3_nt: TGTGCCAGCAGCTTAGGCGGGAGGGCCGGGTCCTACAATGAGCAGTTCTTC

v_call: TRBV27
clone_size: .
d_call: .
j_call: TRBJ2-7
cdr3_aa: CASSFRGGEQYF
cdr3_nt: TGTGCCAGCAGTTTTAGAGGGGGCGAGCAGTACTTC

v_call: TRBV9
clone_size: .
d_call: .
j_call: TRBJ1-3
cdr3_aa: CASSAGRISGNTIYF
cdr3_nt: TGTGCCAGCAGTGCGGGACGGATCTCTGGAAACACCATATATTTT

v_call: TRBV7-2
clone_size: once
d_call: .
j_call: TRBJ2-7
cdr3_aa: CASSLGRNPSYEQYF
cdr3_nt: TGTGCCAGCAGCTTAGGGAGAAATCCCTCCTACGAGCAGTACTTC

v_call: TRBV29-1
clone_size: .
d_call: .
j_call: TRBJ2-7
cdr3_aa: CSALGQAAYEQYF
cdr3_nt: TGCAGCGCCCTTGGTCAAGCGGCCTACGAGCAGTACTTC

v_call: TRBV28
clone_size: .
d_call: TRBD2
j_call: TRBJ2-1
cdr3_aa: CASSVAGLAGGNEQFF
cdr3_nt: TGTGCCAGCAGTGTAGCCGGACTAGCGGGAGGGAATGAGCAGTTCTTC

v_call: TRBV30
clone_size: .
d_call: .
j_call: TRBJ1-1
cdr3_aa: CAWSEEAGRPTEAFF
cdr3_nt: TGTGCCTGGAGTGAGGAGGCAGGAAGGCCCACTGAAGCTTTCTTT

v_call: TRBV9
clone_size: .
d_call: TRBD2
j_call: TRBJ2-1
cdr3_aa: CASSVLGTSNEQFF
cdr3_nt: TGTGCCAGCAGCGTACTCGGGACTAGCAATGAGCAGTTCTTC

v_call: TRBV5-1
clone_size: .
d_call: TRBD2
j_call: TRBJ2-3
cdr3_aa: CASSFQLAGVADTQYF
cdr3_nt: TGCGCCAGCAGTTTTCAACTAGCGGGGGTGGCAGATACGCAGTATTTT

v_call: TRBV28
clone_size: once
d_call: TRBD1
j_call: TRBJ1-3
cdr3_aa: CASSPLLQGALDTIYF
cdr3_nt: TGTGCCAGCAGTCCCCTTCTACAGGGGGCTCTGGACACCATATATTTT

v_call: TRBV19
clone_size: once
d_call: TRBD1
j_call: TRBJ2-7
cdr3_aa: CASSIRDRGHSYEQYF
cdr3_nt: TGTGCCAGTAGTATCCGGGACAGGGGGCACAGCTACGAGCAGTACTTC

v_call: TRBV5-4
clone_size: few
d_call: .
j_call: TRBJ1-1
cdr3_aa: CASSATLGRAFF
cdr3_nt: TGTGCCAGCAGCGCGACATTGGGGAGAGCTTTCTTT

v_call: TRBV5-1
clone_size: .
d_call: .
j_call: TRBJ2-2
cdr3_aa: CASSLAASANTGELFF
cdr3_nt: TGCGCCAGCAGCTTGGCGGCTAGCGCTAACACCGGGGAGCTGTTTTTT

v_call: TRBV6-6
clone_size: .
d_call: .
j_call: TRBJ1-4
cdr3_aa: CASISRGGEKLFF
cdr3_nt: TGTGCCAGCATTTCGAGGGGAGGAGAAAAACTGTTTTTT

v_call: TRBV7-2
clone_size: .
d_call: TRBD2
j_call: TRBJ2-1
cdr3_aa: CASSLAAGAYNEQFF
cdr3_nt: TGTGCCAGCAGCTTAGCCGCGGGAGCCTACAATGAGCAGTTCTTC

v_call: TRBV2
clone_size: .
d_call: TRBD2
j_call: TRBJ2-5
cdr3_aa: CASSKTSESPQETQYF
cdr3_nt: TGTGCCAGCAGTAAGACTAGCGAGTCACCGCAAGAGACCCAGTACTTC

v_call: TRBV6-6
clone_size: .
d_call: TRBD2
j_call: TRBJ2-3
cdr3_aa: CAGGTSAQYF
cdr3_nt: TGTGCCGGAGGGACTAGCGCGCAGTATTTT

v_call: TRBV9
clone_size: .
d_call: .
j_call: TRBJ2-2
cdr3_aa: CASSPRLQLRTGELFF
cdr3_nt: TGTGCCAGCAGCCCACGCTTACAGCTTAGGACCGGGGAGCTGTTTTTT

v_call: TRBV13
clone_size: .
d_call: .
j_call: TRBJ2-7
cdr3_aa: CASSTRWGGARYEQYF
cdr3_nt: TGTGCCAGCAGCACTCGGTGGGGGGGCGCGCGATACGAGCAGTACTTC

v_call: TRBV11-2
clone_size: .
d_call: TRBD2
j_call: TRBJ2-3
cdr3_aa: CASSFSGLEEYF
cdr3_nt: TGTGCCAGCAGCTTTTCCGGACTAGAAGAGTATTTT

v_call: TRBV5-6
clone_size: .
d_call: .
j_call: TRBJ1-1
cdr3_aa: CASSTGGLLNTEAFF
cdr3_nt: TGTGCCAGCAGCACCGGGGGGTTATTGAACACTGAAGCTTTCTTT

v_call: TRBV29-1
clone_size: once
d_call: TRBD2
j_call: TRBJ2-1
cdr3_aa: CSVGTSGRARNEQFF
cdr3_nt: TGCAGCGTGGGGACTAGCGGGAGGGCCAGGAATGAGCAGTTCTTC

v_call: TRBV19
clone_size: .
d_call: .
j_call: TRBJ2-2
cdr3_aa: CASSTRVGGTGELFF
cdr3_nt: TGTGCCAGTAGTACCCGGGTGGGGGGCACCGGGGAGCTGTTTTTT

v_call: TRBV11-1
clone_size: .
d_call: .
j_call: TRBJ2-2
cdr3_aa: CASSLARGAANTGELFF
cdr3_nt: TGTGCCAGCAGCTTAGCTAGGGGTGCGGCGAACACCGGGGAGCTGTTTTTT

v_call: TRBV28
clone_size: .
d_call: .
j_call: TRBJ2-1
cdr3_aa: CASAGDARRWNEQFF
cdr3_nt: TGTGCCAGCGCAGGGGACGCCAGAAGGTGGAATGAGCAGTTCTTC

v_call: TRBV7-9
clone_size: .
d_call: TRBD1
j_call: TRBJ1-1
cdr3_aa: CASSQDRDEAFF
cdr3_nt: TGTGCCAGCAGCCAGGACAGGGATGAAGCTTTCTTT

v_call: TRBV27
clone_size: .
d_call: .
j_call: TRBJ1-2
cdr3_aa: CASSYDRMPSYEGYTF
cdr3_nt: TGTGCCAGCAGTTACGACAGGATGCCATCCTATGAGGGCTACACCTTC

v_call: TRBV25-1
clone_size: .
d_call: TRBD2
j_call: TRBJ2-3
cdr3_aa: CASTGGPDTQYF
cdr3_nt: TGTGCCAGCACGGGGGGGCCAGATACGCAGTATTTT

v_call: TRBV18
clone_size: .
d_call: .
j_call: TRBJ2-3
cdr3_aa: CASSLTDRPDTQYF
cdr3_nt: TGTGCCAGCTCACTCACCGACAGGCCAGATACGCAGTATTTT

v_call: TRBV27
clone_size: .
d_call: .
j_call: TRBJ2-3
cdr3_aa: CASSLYRSTDTQYF
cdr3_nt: TGTGCCAGCAGTTTGTACAGAAGCACAGATACGCAGTATTTT

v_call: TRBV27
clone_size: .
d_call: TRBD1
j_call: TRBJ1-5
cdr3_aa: CASSYYRGSPQHF
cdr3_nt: TGTGCCAGCAGCTATTACAGGGGGTCGCCCCAGCATTTT

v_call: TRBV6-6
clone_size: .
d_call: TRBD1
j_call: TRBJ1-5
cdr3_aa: CASSPDRAQHF
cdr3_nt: TGTGCCAGCAGCCCGGACAGGGCCCAGCATTTT

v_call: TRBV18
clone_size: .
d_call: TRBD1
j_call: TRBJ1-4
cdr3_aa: CASSQRTGGHEKLFF
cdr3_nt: TGTGCCAGCTCACAGAGGACAGGGGGTCATGAAAAACTGTTTTTT

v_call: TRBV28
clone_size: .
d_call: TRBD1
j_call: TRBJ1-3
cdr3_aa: CASSSQGAGNTIYF
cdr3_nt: TGTGCCAGCTCTTCACAGGGGGCTGGAAACACCATATATTTT

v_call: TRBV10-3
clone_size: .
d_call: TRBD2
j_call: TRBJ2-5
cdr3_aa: CAIRSGIVDETQYF
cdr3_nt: TGTGCCATCAGGAGCGGGATTGTAGACGAGACCCAGTACTTC

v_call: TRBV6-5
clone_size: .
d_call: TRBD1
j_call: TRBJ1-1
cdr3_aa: CASSYSPPGQGLRAFF
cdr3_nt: TGTGCCAGCAGTTACTCTCCCCCGGGACAGGGTCTTCGGGCTTTCTTT

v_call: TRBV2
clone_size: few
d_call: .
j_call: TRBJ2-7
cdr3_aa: CASSERFDRDEQYF
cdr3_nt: TGTGCCAGCAGTGAAAGGTTCGATCGGGACGAGCAGTACTTC

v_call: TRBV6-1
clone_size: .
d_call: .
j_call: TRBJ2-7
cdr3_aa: CASSESYEQYF
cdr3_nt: TGTGCCAGCAGTGAAAGCTACGAGCAGTACTTC

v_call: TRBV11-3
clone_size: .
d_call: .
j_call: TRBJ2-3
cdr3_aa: CASSSGRTSTDTQYF
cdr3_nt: TGTGCCAGCAGCTCCGGACGGACTAGCACAGATACGCAGTATTTT